The source of this T cell receptor (beta chain) is a study of Ad26.COV2.S vaccination and SARS-CoV-2 variants. Study as a whole: Ad26.COV2.S, an intramuscular injection, was given once or twice 56 days apart.

V dropped 6 bases and J dropped 4 bases, with 15 bases sitting between them. This CDR3 comprises 14 residues. CDR1 and CDR2 from the germline V gene are MNHEY and SVGAGI. Regarding the study as a whole: Possible underestimation of total T cell responses by the TCR breadth and depth analyses was noted. Reported post-vaccination CD8+ and CD4+ T cell responses to spike showed substantial breadth. Breadth of non-spike TCRs did not differ between vaccinees and placebo recipients.

Here immunoSEQ multiplex PCR was the method, and the copy in TCRdb shows in-frame clones only, minus some. The sample yields 510,000 or so clones, approximately 90% seen once. The treatment here: roughly 18 received Ad26.COV2.S at low or high dose, single or two shots; several received placebo; per-sample allocation not given. Sampling took place 63 days after the first vaccine or placebo injection. This clone was recorded a few times. What it recognizes is unknown. The chain is built from TRBV6-5 and TRBJ1-2; D uncertain. The specimen comprised peripheral blood, sampled in a trial of Ad26.COV2.S vaccine versus placebo. The receptor was derived from a person aged 18-65 years who received the Ad26.COV2.S COVID-19 vaccine or a placebo. CDR3 loop: CASRAFLRLYGYTF. The CDR3 region has the DNA TGTGCCAGCAGGGCCTTCCTGAGACTCTATGGCTACACCTTC.